Below are 10 T cell receptor beta chains sequenced from a single sample in a study of Graves' ophthalmopathy and Graves' hyperthyroidism. RNA transcripts provided the template for amplifying TCR beta CDR3 regions. Amplification began with first-round RT-PCR using HTBI primers, then second-round multiplex PCR was performed. TCRdb recomputed calls from the multiplex PCR reads with MiXCR, one row per CDR3 protein. Among a few hundred thousand distinct CDR3 sequences, about 22% were seen once, and the ten largest hold around 40%. Sample: peripheral blood. The receptors stem from a woman aged 45-65 years with Graves' ophthalmopathy.

The chain carries TRBV28 and TRBJ2-5; D may be TRBD2 (7 bases). This CDR3 spans 13 amino acids. V lost 8 bases and J lost 5, with 15 bases in between. Germline V gene data show CDR1 as MDHEN and CDR2 as SYDVKM. The CDR3 reads CASHDGGHETQYF. The CDR3 bases are TGTGCCAGCCACGACGGGGGGCATGAGACCCAGTACTTC. The entire variable domain, with the rest obtained from reference TRBV28 and TRBJ2-5, is as follows: DVKVTQSSRYLVKRTGEKVFLECVQDMDHENMFWYRQDPGLGLRLIYFSYDVKMKEKGDIPEGYSVSREKKERFSLILESASTNQTSMYLCASHDGGHETQYFGPGTRLLVL.

This clonotype has only one observation. The CDR3 here is CASTRDRSYEQYF. The CDR3 DNA is TGTGCCAGCACCAGAGACAGATCCTACGAGCAGTACTTC. This chain links TRBV6-1 with TRBJ2-7, with D tentatively TRBD1 (5 bases). Looked up from germline, CDR1 is MNHNS and CDR2 is SASEGT. The length of the CDR3 is 13 residues. The germline V and J ends were trimmed by 7 bases and 1 base, with 11 bases remaining between them.

V usage is TRBV27 and J usage is TRBJ2-7, with TRBD1 identical over 8 bases. Unmatched junction bases numbered 5, after V lost 0 bases and J lost 7 bases. This CDR3 has 14 residues. The V gene's germline CDR1 is MNHEY and CDR2 SMNVEV (reference sequence). The CDR3 coding sequence is TGTGCCAGCAGTTTATCGCAGGGGGCCAGGGAGCAGTACTTC. This gives the protein CASSLSQGAREQYF.

To note about this clonotype: This could be a read error, since a much larger clone is one nucleotide away. The rearrangement uses TRBV14 and TRBJ1-6; unclear D gene. Germline V lookup: CDR1 SGHDN, CDR2 FVKESK. There are 14 residues in the CDR3. The CDR3 protein is CTSSPGLYNSPLHF. The CDR3 DNA follows: TGTACCAGCAGCCCGGGCCTTTATAATTCACCCCTCCACTTT.

This clonotype was counted ten times or more. The rearrangement joins TRBV7-9 to TRBJ2-3, with D hard to call. Trimming took off 1 base at V and 0 bases at J, with 5 bases between the two ends. The CDR3 runs 14 residues. From germline, CDR1 is SEHNR and CDR2 FQNEAQ (reference sequence). The CDR3 nucleotides read TGTGCCAGCAGCTTAGGATTTAGCACAGATACGCAGTATTTT. It specifies CASSLGFSTDTQYF.

This clonotype was recorded many times. The chain carries TRBV7-2 and TRBJ2-2; 10 nucleotides agree with TRBD1. CDR3 size: 15 residues. V trimming: 9 bases; J trimming: 5 bases; junction bases outside the gene matches: 9. CDR1 and CDR2 from the germline V gene are SGHTA and FQGNSA. CDR3 nucleotide sequence: TGTGCCAGTAAGATCGACAGGGGGCGAACCGGGGAGCTGTTTTTT. It yields the protein CASKIDRGRTGELFF.

There are many counts of this clonotype. The CDR3 DNA reads TGTGCCAGCAGCTTAAACCGGCTATCCTATTATGGCTACACCTTC. Translated, it gives CASSLNRLSYYGYTF. The chain has TRBV11-2 and TRBJ1-2; the D is unclear. The germline V and J ends were trimmed by 2 bases and 5 bases, with 15 bases remaining between them. Per the germline V gene, CDR1 is SGHAT and CDR2 is FQNNGV. This CDR3 is built from 15 residues.

This clonotype has just one count. The gene calls are TRBV6-2 or TRBV6-3 and TRBJ1-2; 10 nucleotides align to TRBD1. The CDR3 sequence is 15 residues long. The V gene's germline CDR1 is MNHEY and CDR2 SVGEGT. Trimming removed 5 bases from V and 3 bases from J; junction bases left unmatched: 6. CDR3 nucleotide sequence: TGTGCCAGCAGTCAAGACAGGGGGCGAGACTATGGCTACACCTTC. This translates into CASSQDRGRDYGYTF.

The V and J genes are TRBV6-1 and TRBJ1-6; D not certain. V was shortened by 9 bases and J by 0 bases, with 15 bases between the two germline ends. Germline CDR1 reads MNHNS; CDR2 reads SASEGT. The CDR3 loop spans 16 amino acids. Here the CDR3 reads CARGRVLSSYNSPLHF. The CDR3 DNA follows: TGTGCCAGGGGGAGGGTGCTGAGCTCCTATAATTCACCCCTCCACTTT.

The chain employs TRBV7-8 and TRBJ1-2; 9 nucleotides line up with TRBD1. Germline CDR1 and CDR2: SGHVS and FQNEAQ. This CDR3 region has 15 residues. The V gene end was trimmed by 3 bases and the J gene end by 8 bases; junction bases not matched to a gene: 10. The CDR3 loop is CASSFYGDRVFGYTF. In nucleotides, the CDR3 is TGTGCCAGCAGCTTTTATGGGGACAGGGTATTCGGCTACACCTTC.